This paragraph covers one T cell receptor (beta chain) sequence. Methods used by the authors: Nucleated cell number was recorded as an estimate derived from reference gene primer amplification. Repertoires were generated with immunoSEQ multiplex PCR, while TCRdb's copy carries only in-frame clones and drops some. The DNA was the basis for D and trimming; V, J and clone size are from that table. The data show 250,000 or so clones, over 80% seen once. The CDR3 spans 15 residues. CDR1 is DFQATT and CDR2 is SNEGSKA in the germline V gene (reference sequence). Between the trimmed V and J ends, which lost 3 bases and 0 bases, there was a span of 14 bases. This sample was included in a study of blood T cell repertoires in COVID-19. The overall study: Material from acute and convalescent COVID-19 was sourced from the United States, Italy and Spain. PBMCs, B-cell-depleted T cells, or T cells were the source of the cDNA or gDNA that made up the material.

Material: peripheral blood. The chain employs TRBV20-1 and TRBJ1-1; D uncertain. The TCR sequence derives from a woman aged 40 to 50 who had recovered from COVID-19. The CDR3 is CSASGGDSMNTEAFF. The CDR3, as DNA: TGCAGTGCTAGTGGCGGGGATTCCATGAACACTGAAGCTTTCTTT.